A single sample is the source of the 10 T cell receptor beta chains below, sequenced in a study of blood T cells in healthy people across ages. Combining a sample-barcoded 5' primer with a J-beta primer mix, a second PCR ran for about 7 to 11 cycles. Using its own MiXCR run on the 5' RACE reads, TCRdb lists one record per CDR3 protein. The sample lists about 730,000 distinct CDR3 sequences; around 46% were seen once. The sample was blood. The source of these receptors is a woman aged 55-70 years in good health.

This clonotype was found many times. The rearrangement uses TRBV18 and TRBJ2-5; D gene ambiguous. The germline gives CDR1 KGHSH, CDR2 LQKENI. V lost 9 bases and J 3 bases, leaving 26 bases between the germline ends. The CDR3 sequence is 17 residues long. CDR3 sequence (DNA): TGTGCCAGTTGGGGATCCACGCCTTCGGAAACTGAAGAGACCCAGTACTTC. Residues: CASWGSTPSETEETQYF.

V usage is TRBV27 and J usage is TRBJ2-4; perhaps TRBD1 as D (6 bases). The end of the DNA fits TRBJ2-7 better, so the J call may be wrong. Germline CDR1 is MNHEY and CDR2 is SMNVEV (reference sequence). The CDR3 runs 14 residues. The CDR3 region has the DNA TGTGCCAGCGGGGGCGCCCCGAATACGAACGAGCAGTACTTC. It is translated as CASGGAPNTNEQYF.

The V call is TRBV3-1, the J call TRBJ1-3, with 9 positions matching TRBD1. This CDR3 is built from 15 residues. Germline V gene lookup returns CDR1 LGHDT and CDR2 YNNKEL (reference sequence). V trimming: 4 bases; J trimming: 2 bases; junction bases outside the gene matches: 3. The CDR3 sequence is CASSRGQGPGNTIYF. The CDR3 DNA reads as TGTGCCAGCAGCCGGGGACAGGGACCTGGAAACACCATATATTTT. The complete variable domain, with remaining parts taken from reference TRBV3-1 and TRBJ1-3, reads DTAVSQTPKYLVTQMGNDKSIKCEQNLGHDTMYWYKQDSKKFLKIMFSYNNKELIINETVPNRFSPKSPDKAHLNLHINSLELGDSAVYFCASSRGQGPGNTIYFGEGSWLTVV.

The V and J genes are TRBV20-1 and TRBJ2-3, with D perhaps matching TRBD2 (5 bases). Looked up from germline, CDR1 is DFQATT and CDR2 is SNEGSKA (reference sequence). The CDR3 extends over 11 amino acids. Trimming pared 4 bases from V and 4 bases from J, leaving 6 bases between. The CDR3 nucleotides read TGCAGTGCTACAGCGGCAGATACGCAGTATTTT. Translation: CSATAADTQYF.

This clonotype has a handful of counts. The chain's CDR3 is CASSPGQRAGNSNQPQHF. DNA of the CDR3: TGCGCCAGCAGCCCGGGCCAGAGAGCGGGAAATAGCAATCAGCCCCAGCATTTT. V usage is TRBV5-1 and J usage is TRBJ1-5, with unresolved D. The germline gives CDR1 SGHRS, CDR2 YFSETQ. CDR3 length equals 18 residues. Trimming pared 4 bases from V and 0 bases from J, leaving 20 bases between.

This chain connects TRBV29-1 to TRBJ2-7; D remains unclear. The germline V gene encodes CDR1 SQVTM and CDR2 ANQGSEA. The CDR3 loop spans 12 amino acids. Trimming pared 3 bases from V and 7 bases from J, leaving 13 bases between. The CDR3 coding sequence is TGCAGCGTTGAGTGGGGATCAGAGGAGCAGTACTTC. Translation: CSVEWGSEEQYF.

The chain carries TRBV4-3 and TRBJ2-3; D might be TRBD1 or TRBD2, each matching 5 bases. Germline values: CDR1 LGHNA, CDR2 YSLEER. The ends were cut back, 0 bases at V and 4 bases at J, with 17 bases in the middle. The CDR3 is made up of 17 amino acids. In DNA, the CDR3 is TGCGCCAGCAGCCAAGAAGGAGGAGTGGGGCCCCCAGATACGCAGTATTTT. Amino acid sequence: CASSQEGGVGPPDTQYF.

The chain combines TRBV6-2 or TRBV6-3 with TRBJ2-2, with 13 bases lining up with TRBD2. The J segment lost 7 bases and the V segment lost 4 bases, leaving 3 bases of the junction unmatched. The length of the CDR3 is 15 residues. Germline V gene lookup returns CDR1 MNHEY and CDR2 SVGEGT. CDR3 coding DNA: TGTGCCAGCAGTTTGACTAGCGGGAGGAACGGGGAGCTGTTTTTT. Protein product: CASSLTSGRNGELFF.

Only a few counts were recorded for this clonotype. The chain uses TRBV6-5 and TRBJ2-7; tentative D call: TRBD1 (5 bases). V lost 6 bases and J lost 4, with 10 bases in between. CDR3 size: 12 residues. Germline V CDR1 and CDR2: MNHEY, SVGAGI. The CDR3 bases are TGTGCCAGCAGAGCGCAGGGATACGAGCAGTACTTC. This gives the protein CASRAQGYEQYF.

The rearrangement uses TRBV6-6 and TRBJ1-1; weak D call: TRBD1 (5 bases). The germline V and J ends were trimmed by 0 bases and 2 bases, with 13 bases remaining between them. This CDR3 contains 16 residues. In germline, CDR1 is MNHNY, CDR2 SVGAGI (reference sequence). CDR3 bases: TGTGCCAGCAGTTACTCGATTGGGACCCGCAACACTGAAGCTTTCTTT. Translated: CASSYSIGTRNTEAFF.